The next 23 T cell receptor beta chains were all read from a single sample in a study of blood T cell repertoires in COVID-19. Sequencing was performed with immunoSEQ multiplex PCR; in TCRdb, only in-frame clones are kept and a portion is missing. The data contain fewer than 90,000 clones, 80% of them singletons. Sequenced material: peripheral blood. These receptors all stem from a woman older than 75 with acute or convalescent COVID-19.

This sequence joins TRBV5-5 and TRBJ2-6; TRBD1 matches at 10 bases. V trimming: 4 bases; J trimming: 1 base; junction bases outside the gene matches: 8. CDR1 and CDR2 from the germline V gene are SGHKS and YYEKEE (reference sequence). There are 18 residues in the CDR3. The CDR3 coding sequence is TGTGCCAGCAGCCCCCGACAGGGGGCGTCTTCTGGGGCCAACGTCCTGACTTTC. Protein sequence: CASSPRQGASSGANVLTF.

The CDR3 region is CASSLGVAEGSGNTIYF. The CDR3, as DNA: TGCGCCAGCAGCTTGGGAGTGGCGGAGGGGTCTGGAAACACCATATATTTT. The gene calls are TRBV5-1 and TRBJ1-3; D might be TRBD1 (5 bases). Trimming cost V 0 bases and J 1 base, with 14 bases left between them. Germline assignment: CDR1 SGHRS and CDR2 YFSETQ. This CDR3 region has 17 residues.

The chain has TRBV5-4 and TRBJ1-2; TRBD1 aligns across 7 bases. Losses at the gene ends were 2 bases for V and 4 bases for J; bases not matched to a gene: 8. The CDR3 has 15 amino acids. Germline V lookup: CDR1 SGHNT, CDR2 YYREEE (reference sequence). The CDR3 sequence is CASSFRTGLSYGYTF. The CDR3 DNA reads as TGTGCCAGCAGCTTTAGGACAGGCTTGTCCTATGGCTACACCTTC.

J is TRBJ1-2 and V is TRBV30; 8 bases line up with TRBD1. The CDR3 is made up of 12 amino acids. V lost 3 bases and J lost 8; bases outside the gene matches: 5. Germline assignment: CDR1 GTSNPN and CDR2 SVGIG (reference sequence). The CDR3 DNA follows: TGTGCCTGGAGGGGGGACAGGACCGGCTACACCTTC. Translated: CAWRGDRTGYTF.

This clone was counted once. One junction end disagrees with the germline gene, perhaps due to a read error. This chain connects TRBV7-6 to TRBJ2-7; D unresolved. The V gene's germline CDR1 is SGHVS and CDR2 FNYEAQ. The CDR3 is made up of 17 amino acids. CDR3 in DNA: TGCCAGCAGCTCCCGATGGCGGCTGGCCCCAACCCCCACGAGCAGTACTTC. Amino acid sequence: CQQLPMAAGPNPHEQYF.

The V and J genes are TRBV15 and TRBJ2-7, with D possibly matching TRBD1 (5 bases). Trimming took off 8 bases at V and 0 bases at J, with 14 bases between the two ends. This CDR3 region has 14 residues. Germline assignment: CDR1 LNHNV and CDR2 YYDKDF (reference sequence). The CDR3 here is CATQQELSSYEQYF. CDR3 DNA sequence: TGTGCCACCCAACAGGAGTTGAGCTCCTACGAGCAGTACTTC.

This rearrangement joins TRBV5-8 to TRBJ1-2, with D possibly TRBD1 on 6 matching bases. Germline V gene data show CDR1 as SGHTS and CDR2 as YDEGEE. The CDR3 runs to 13 residues. Trimming took off 2 bases at V and 4 bases at J, with 9 bases between the two ends. For the CDR3, the DNA is TGTGCCAGCAGCTTCCAGGGGATCTATGGCTACACCTTC. Encoded protein: CASSFQGIYGYTF.

The chain employs TRBV2 and TRBJ1-3, with a tentative D call TRBD1 (6 bases). The CDR3 runs to 20 residues. The germline V gene encodes CDR1 SNHLY and CDR2 FYNNEI. With 4 bases removed from V and 4 bases from J, the gap between germline ends came to 29 bases. This CDR3 is CASSGTWGQGELSRGNTIYF. The CDR3 DNA reads as TGTGCCAGCAGTGGAACTTGGGGGCAGGGCGAACTCTCACGGGGAAACACCATATATTTT.

The genes are TRBV5-1 and TRBJ2-5; D is unclear. CDR1 is SGHRS, CDR2 YFSETQ, per germline. This CDR3 is built from 13 residues. V dropped 0 bases and J dropped 0 bases, with 3 bases sitting between them. The CDR3 DNA sequence: TGCGCCAGCAGCTTGGACTACCAAGAGACCCAGTACTTC. Its protein product is CASSLDYQETQYF.

This chain connects TRBV5-1 to TRBJ2-3, with 8 bases that match TRBD2. Unmatched junction bases numbered 10, after V lost 5 bases and J lost 5 bases. CDR1 SGHRS and CDR2 YFSETQ come from the germline V gene. The CDR3 runs to 15 residues. As DNA, the CDR3 is TGCGCCAGCAGTTCAACAGGGACTAGAGGAGATACGCAGTATTTT. Translation: CASSSTGTRGDTQYF.

The V and J genes are TRBV7-9 and TRBJ2-6; D perhaps matches TRBD1 (5 bases). There are 18 residues in the CDR3. Deletions cut 3 bases from V and 0 bases from J, with 15 bases between. Germline CDR1 SEHNR, CDR2 FQNEAQ (reference sequence). CDR3 nucleotide sequence: TGTGCCAGCAGCTTGCGACAGCTCCCTCTCTCTGGGGCCAACGTCCTGACTTTC. It specifies CASSLRQLPLSGANVLTF.

The chain carries TRBV18 and TRBJ2-2; 7 nucleotides align to TRBD1. CDR1 KGHSH and CDR2 LQKENI come from the germline V gene. The CDR3 loop spans 16 amino acids. The J segment lost 7 bases and the V segment lost 1 base, leaving 9 bases of the junction unmatched. This chain's CDR3 is CASSPLDRATVGELFF. CDR3 nucleotide sequence: TGTGCCAGCTCACCACTCGACAGGGCAACCGTCGGGGAGCTGTTTTTT.

The CDR3 protein is CASSLTPRVSGNTIYF. The CDR3, as DNA: TGTGCCAGCAGCTTAACCCCGAGGGTCTCTGGAAACACCATATATTTT. The chain employs TRBV11-2 and TRBJ1-3; D is undetermined. CDR1 SGHAT and CDR2 FQNNGV come from the germline V gene. The CDR3 is 16 amino acids. V was trimmed by 2 bases and J by 0 bases, leaving 11 bases between them.

The chain couples TRBV2 to TRBJ1-1; D is ambiguous. The germline V gene encodes CDR1 SNHLY and CDR2 FYNNEI. V lost 8 bases and J 1 base, leaving 14 bases between the germline ends. The CDR3 has 14 residues. This CDR3 is CASAGRLGNTEAFF. The CDR3, as DNA: TGTGCCAGCGCCGGGAGGTTAGGGAACACTGAAGCTTTCTTT. Complete variable domain (other parts from reference TRBV2 and TRBJ1-1): EPEVTQTPSHQVTQMGQEVILRCVPISNHLYFYWYRQILGQKVEFLVSFYNNEISEKSEIFDDQFSVERPDGSNFTLKIRSTKLEDSAMYFCASAGRLGNTEAFFGQGTRLTVV.

The gene calls are TRBV19 and TRBJ1-2; no clear D. With 8 bases removed from V and 2 bases from J, the gap between germline ends came to 9 bases. Germline V lookup: CDR1 LNHDA, CDR2 SQIVND (reference sequence). The CDR3 extends over 12 amino acids. The CDR3 loop is CASGERNYGYTF. CDR3 nucleotide sequence: TGTGCCAGTGGCGAGAGGAACTATGGCTACACCTTC. The entire variable domain, with the rest obtained from reference TRBV19 and TRBJ1-2, is as follows: DGGITQSPKYLFRKEGQNVTLSCEQNLNHDAMYWYRQDPGQGLRLIYYSQIVNDFQKGDIAEGYSVSREKKESFPLTVTSAQKNPTAFYLCASGERNYGYTFGSGTRLTVV.

The chain joins TRBV2 to TRBJ2-2, with TRBD2 as a possible D gene (6 bases). Germline assignment: CDR1 SNHLY and CDR2 FYNNEI. Between the trimmed V and J ends, which lost 3 bases and 9 bases, there was a span of 14 bases. The CDR3 length is 14 residues. Here the CDR3 reads CASSDPRTIRELFF. The CDR3 DNA reads TGTGCCAGCAGTGACCCGAGGACTATTAGGGAGCTGTTTTTT.

This chain uses TRBV7-9 with TRBJ1-4; D uncertain. The V and J ends lost 2 bases and 1 base respectively, with 11 bases between them. CDR3 length equals 16 residues. Germline assignment: CDR1 SEHNR and CDR2 FQNEAQ (reference sequence). Written as DNA, the CDR3 is TGTGCCAGCAGCTTATTTGGCCATTTAACTAATGAAAAACTGTTTTTT. Translated, it gives CASSLFGHLTNEKLFF.

The chain joins TRBV7-8 to TRBJ2-2, with D tentatively TRBD2 (6 bases). Trimming left V 5 bases short and J 1 base short, with 14 bases between. Germline-derived CDR1 and CDR2 are SGHVS and FQNEAQ. CDR3 size: 16 residues. The CDR3 here is CASSRGRRENTGELFF. Written as DNA, the CDR3 is TGTGCCAGCAGCCGGGGGAGGCGGGAGAACACCGGGGAGCTGTTTTTT.

The chain has TRBV7-9 and TRBJ1-2, with 8 bases that match TRBD1. V shed 5 bases, J shed 4 bases, and the junction held 3 bases outside the gene matches. The CDR3 runs 13 residues. The germline V gene has CDR1 SEHNR and CDR2 FQNEAQ (reference sequence). CDR3 amino acids: CASSPGGGYGYTF. The CDR3 DNA follows: TGTGCCAGCAGCCCAGGGGGCGGCTATGGCTACACCTTC.

This sequence joins TRBV2 and TRBJ2-5, with 7 bases fitting TRBD1. The length of the CDR3 is 15 residues. Germline V gives CDR1 SNHLY, CDR2 FYNNEI. With V trimmed by 0 bases and J by 5 bases, 6 bases remained unmatched. CDR3 sequence reads: CASSEATGMVETQYF. For the CDR3, the DNA is TGTGCCAGCAGTGAAGCGACAGGGATGGTGGAGACCCAGTACTTC.

V usage is TRBV11-2 and J usage is TRBJ2-7, with D perhaps matching TRBD2 (7 bases). Trimming cost V 2 bases and J 0 bases, with 11 bases left between them. The CDR3 spans 15 residues. Germline loops: CDR1 SGHAT, CDR2 FQNNGV. CDR3 residues: CASSLPGGPSYEQYF. The CDR3 DNA sequence: TGTGCCAGCAGCTTACCCGGGGGGCCCTCCTACGAGCAGTACTTC. The full variable domain, in which reference TRBV11-2 and TRBJ2-7 provide the parts outside the CDR3, is EAGVAQSPRYKIIEKRQSVAFWCNPISGHATLYWYQQILGQGPKLLIQFQNNGVVDDSQLPKDRFSAERLKGVDSTLKIQPAKLEDSAVYLCASSLPGGPSYEQYFGPGTRLTVT.

The gene calls are TRBV6-4 and TRBJ1-6; the match to TRBD1 covers 8 bases. Germline trimming cut 3 bases from V and 9 bases from J; bases unmatched to any gene: 4. The CDR3 has 14 amino acids. Germline V gene lookup returns CDR1 MRHNA and CDR2 SNTAGT. In nucleotides, the CDR3 is TGTGCCAGCAGTGAACAGGGGGGTAGTTCACCCCTCCACTTT. This sequence encodes CASSEQGGSSPLHF.

This clone was picked up a small number of times. This sequence joins TRBV21-1 and TRBJ2-5; TRBD1, the table's D call, lacks a check against the DNA. TRBV21-1 is reported as a pseudogene. CDR3 length: 18 amino acids. The CDR3 DNA reads TGTGCCAGCAGCAAAGGGATTTGGACAGGGGACGGGGAAGAGACCCAGTACTTC. It specifies CASSKGIWTGDGEETQYF.